The table lists the clone carrying this TCR beta chain with a count of one. Its antigen is undetermined. Here immunoSEQ multiplex PCR was the method, and the copy in TCRdb shows in-frame clones only, minus some. This sample carries 35,000 to 40,000 clones, about 80% of them seen once, and the ten largest clones take approximately 9.8%. The data belong to a study of OX40 agonist ivuxolimab in advanced cancers. Study-wide context: Those treated in dose escalation had hepatocellular carcinoma, melanoma, renal cell cancer or head and neck cancer. Study-level points and caveats: At 0.1 to 3.0 mg/kg, CD4+ and CD8+ blood T cells expanded clonally by week 6. At 0.1-3.0 mg/kg, partial responders had clonal expansion among the lowest observed.

Patients were ruled out by autoimmune disease history or systemic immunosuppression. The CDR3 totals 14 residues. V was pared by 5 bases and J by 3 bases, with 14 bases between. CDR1 SGHTA and CDR2 FQGNSA come from the germline V gene. This TCR was recovered from an adult with an advanced solid tumor such as melanoma, head and neck, liver or kidney cancer. The chain carries TRBV7-2 and TRBJ2-7; D might be TRBD1 or TRBD2, each matching 6 bases. The sequenced sample was CD4+ or CD8+ T cells sorted from blood, obtained in a trial of the OX40 agonist ivuxolimab. CDR3 nucleotide sequence: TGTGCCAGCAGCGCGGCGGGACACCTCTACGAGCAGTACTTC. Its translation: CASSAAGHLYEQYF.